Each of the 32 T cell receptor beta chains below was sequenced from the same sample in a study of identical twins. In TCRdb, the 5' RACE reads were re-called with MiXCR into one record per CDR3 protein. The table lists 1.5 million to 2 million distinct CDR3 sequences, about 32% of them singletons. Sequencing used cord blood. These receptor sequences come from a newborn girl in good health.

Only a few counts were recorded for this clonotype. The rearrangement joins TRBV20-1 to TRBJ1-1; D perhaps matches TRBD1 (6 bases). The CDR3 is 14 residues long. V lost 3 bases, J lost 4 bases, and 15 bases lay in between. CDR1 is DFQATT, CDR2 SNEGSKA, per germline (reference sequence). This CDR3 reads CSASKPGAGTEAFF. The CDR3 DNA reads TGCAGTGCTAGTAAACCGGGGGCCGGCACTGAAGCTTTCTTT.

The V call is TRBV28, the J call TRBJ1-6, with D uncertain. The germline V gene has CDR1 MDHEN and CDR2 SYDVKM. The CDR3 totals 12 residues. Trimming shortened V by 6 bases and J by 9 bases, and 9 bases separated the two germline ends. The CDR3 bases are TGTGCCAGCAGGCTTACAAGTTCACCCCTCCACTTT. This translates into CASRLTSSPLHF.

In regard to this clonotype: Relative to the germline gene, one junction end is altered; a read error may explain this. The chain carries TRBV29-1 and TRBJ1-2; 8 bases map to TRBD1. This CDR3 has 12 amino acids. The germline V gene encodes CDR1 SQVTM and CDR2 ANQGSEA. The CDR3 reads CGVGQGGYGYTF. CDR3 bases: TGCGGCGTTGGACAGGGAGGCTATGGCTACACCTTC.

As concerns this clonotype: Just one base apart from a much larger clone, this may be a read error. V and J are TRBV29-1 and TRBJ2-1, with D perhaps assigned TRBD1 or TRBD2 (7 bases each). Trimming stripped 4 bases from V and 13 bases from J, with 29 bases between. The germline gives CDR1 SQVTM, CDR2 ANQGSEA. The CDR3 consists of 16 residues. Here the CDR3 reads CSVVSGGGGNRQDQFF. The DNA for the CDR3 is TGCAGCGTTGTTTCGGGAGGAGGGGGCAACCGACAAGACCAGTTCTTC.

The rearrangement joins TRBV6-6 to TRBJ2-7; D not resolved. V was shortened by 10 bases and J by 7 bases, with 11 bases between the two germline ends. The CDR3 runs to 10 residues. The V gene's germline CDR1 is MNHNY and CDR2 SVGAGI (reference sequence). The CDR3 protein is CATGLTEQYF. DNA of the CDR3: TGTGCCACCGGGCTCACAGAGCAGTACTTC.

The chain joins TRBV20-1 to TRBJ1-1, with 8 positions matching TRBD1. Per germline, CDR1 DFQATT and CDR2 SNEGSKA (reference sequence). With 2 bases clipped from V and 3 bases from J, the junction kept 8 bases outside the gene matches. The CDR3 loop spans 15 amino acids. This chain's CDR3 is CSARRAGGGYTEAFF. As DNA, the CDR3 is TGCAGTGCTAGAAGAGCAGGGGGCGGGTACACTGAAGCTTTCTTT.

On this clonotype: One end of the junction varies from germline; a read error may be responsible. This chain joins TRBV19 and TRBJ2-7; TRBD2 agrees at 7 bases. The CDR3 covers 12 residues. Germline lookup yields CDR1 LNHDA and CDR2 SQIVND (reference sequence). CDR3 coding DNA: TGTTCCAGTAGTACCTACGGGAGGGAGCAGTACTTC. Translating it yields CSSSTYGREQYF.

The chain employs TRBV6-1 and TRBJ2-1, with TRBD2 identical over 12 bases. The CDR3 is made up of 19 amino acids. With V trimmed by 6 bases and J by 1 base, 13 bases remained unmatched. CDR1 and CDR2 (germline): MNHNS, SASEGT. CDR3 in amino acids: CASRRTGTSGWQSYNEQFF. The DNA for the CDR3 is TGTGCCAGCAGACGAACCGGGACTAGCGGGTGGCAATCCTACAATGAGCAGTTCTTC.

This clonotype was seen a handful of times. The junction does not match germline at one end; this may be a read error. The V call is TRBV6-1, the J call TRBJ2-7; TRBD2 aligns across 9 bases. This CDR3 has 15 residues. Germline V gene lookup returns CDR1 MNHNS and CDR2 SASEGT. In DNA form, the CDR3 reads TGTGCCAGCAGTGAAGGACTAGCGGCCCTTTACGAGCGGTACTTC. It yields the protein CASSEGLAALYERYF.

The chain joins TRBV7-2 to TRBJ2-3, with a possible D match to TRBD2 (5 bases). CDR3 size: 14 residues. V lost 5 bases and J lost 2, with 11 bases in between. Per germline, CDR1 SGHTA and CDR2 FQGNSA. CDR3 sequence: CASSREFPTDTQYF. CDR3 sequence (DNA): TGTGCCAGCAGCAGGGAGTTCCCCACAGATACGCAGTATTTT.

CDR3 coding DNA: TGTGCCAGCAGCCAAGATCAAGGGGTCAACACTGAAGCTTTCTTT. It specifies CASSQDQGVNTEAFF. The chain links TRBV4-2 to TRBJ1-1; D might be TRBD1 (5 bases). Germline assignment: CDR1 LGHNA and CDR2 YNFKEQ. V was clipped by 0 bases and J by 2 bases, with 10 bases between them. This CDR3 is built from 15 residues.

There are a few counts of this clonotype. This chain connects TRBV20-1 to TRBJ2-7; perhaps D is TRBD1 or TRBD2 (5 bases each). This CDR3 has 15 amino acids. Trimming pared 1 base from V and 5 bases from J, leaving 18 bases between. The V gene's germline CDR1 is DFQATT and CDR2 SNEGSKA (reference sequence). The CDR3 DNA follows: TGCAGTGCTAGAGCCCTCCGGGACGGGGCCGACGAGCAGTACTTC. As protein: CSARALRDGADEQYF.

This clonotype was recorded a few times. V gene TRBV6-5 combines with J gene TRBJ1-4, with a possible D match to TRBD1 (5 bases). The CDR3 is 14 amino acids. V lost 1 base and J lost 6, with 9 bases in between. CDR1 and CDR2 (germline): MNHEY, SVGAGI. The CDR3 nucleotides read TGTGCCAGCAGTTACTGGGGGGGGGATGAAAAACTGTTTTTT. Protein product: CASSYWGGDEKLFF.

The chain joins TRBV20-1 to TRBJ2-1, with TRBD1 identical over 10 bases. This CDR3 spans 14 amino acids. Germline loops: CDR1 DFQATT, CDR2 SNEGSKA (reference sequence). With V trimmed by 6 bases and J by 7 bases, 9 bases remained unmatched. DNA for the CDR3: TGCAGTGCGGCTAGACAGGGGGCTTCGAATGAGCAGTTCTTC. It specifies CSAARQGASNEQFF.

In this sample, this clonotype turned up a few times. In nucleotides, the CDR3 is TGTGCCAGCAGTACCCTCCTCGGACAGGTTGGAATTAAGTGGGGCTCCTACGAGCAGTACTTC. Protein sequence: CASSTLLGQVGIKWGSYEQYF. V and J are TRBV28 and TRBJ2-7; 7 bases align to TRBD1. With 5 bases clipped from V and 0 bases from J, the junction kept 25 bases outside the gene matches. The germline CDR1 and CDR2 sequences are MDHEN and SYDVKM. The CDR3 is made up of 21 amino acids.

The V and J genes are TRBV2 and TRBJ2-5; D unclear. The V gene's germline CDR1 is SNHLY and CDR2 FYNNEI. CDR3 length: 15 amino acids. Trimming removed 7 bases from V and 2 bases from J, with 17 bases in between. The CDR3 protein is CASNQATAPQETQYF. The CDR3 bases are TGTGCCAGCAATCAGGCTACAGCCCCACAAGAGACCCAGTACTTC.

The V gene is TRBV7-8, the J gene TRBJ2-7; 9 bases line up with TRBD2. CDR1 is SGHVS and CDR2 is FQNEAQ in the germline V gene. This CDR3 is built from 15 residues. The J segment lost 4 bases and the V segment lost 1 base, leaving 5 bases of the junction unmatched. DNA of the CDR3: TGTGCCAGCAGCTTAGTTGGTAGCGGGAGTTACGAGCAGTACTTC. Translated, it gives CASSLVGSGSYEQYF.

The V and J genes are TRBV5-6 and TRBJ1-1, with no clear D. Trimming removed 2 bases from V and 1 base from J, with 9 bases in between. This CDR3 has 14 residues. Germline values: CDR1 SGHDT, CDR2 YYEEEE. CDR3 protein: CASSFPGKNTEAFF. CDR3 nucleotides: TGTGCCAGCAGCTTCCCTGGTAAGAACACTGAAGCTTTCTTT.

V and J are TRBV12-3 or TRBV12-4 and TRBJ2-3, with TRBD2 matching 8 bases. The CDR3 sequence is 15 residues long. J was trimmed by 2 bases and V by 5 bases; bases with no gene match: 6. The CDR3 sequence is CASSPAGGPTDTQYF. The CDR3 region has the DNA TGTGCCAGCAGTCCTGCGGGGGGCCCCACAGATACGCAGTATTTT.

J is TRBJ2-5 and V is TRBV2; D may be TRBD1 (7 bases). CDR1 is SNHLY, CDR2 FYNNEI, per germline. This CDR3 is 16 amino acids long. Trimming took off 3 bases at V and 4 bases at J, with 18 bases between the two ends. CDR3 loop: CASSERGQFRLETQYF. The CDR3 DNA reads TGTGCCAGCAGTGAGCGGGGACAGTTTAGGCTAGAGACCCAGTACTTC.

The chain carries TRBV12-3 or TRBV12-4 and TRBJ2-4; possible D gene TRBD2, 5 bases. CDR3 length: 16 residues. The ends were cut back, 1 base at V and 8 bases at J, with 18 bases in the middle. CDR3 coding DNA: TGTGCCAGCAGTTTAGGGACCCTAGCCAGACCGGACATTCAGTACTTC. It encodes CASSLGTLARPDIQYF.

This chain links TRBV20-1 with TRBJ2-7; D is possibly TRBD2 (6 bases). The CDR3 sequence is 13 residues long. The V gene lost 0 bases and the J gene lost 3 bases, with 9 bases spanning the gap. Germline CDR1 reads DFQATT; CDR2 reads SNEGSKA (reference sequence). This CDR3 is CSARDTTSYEQYF. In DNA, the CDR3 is TGCAGTGCTAGAGATACGACTAGCTACGAGCAGTACTTC.

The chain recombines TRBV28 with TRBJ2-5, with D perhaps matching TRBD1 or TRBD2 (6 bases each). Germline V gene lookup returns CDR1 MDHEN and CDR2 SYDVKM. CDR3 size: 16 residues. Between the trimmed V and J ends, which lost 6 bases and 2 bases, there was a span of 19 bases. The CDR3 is CASRLQQGGGQETQYF. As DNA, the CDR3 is TGTGCCAGCAGACTCCAACAGGGAGGTGGGCAAGAGACCCAGTACTTC.

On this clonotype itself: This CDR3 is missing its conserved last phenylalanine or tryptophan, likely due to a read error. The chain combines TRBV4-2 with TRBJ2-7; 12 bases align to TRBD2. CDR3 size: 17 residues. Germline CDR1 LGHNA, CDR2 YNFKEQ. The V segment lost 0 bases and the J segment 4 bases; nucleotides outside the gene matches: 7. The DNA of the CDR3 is TGTGCCAGCAGCCAAGATCCCCGGACTAGCGGGAAGTACGAGCAGTACTTA. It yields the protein CASSQDPRTSGKYEQYL.

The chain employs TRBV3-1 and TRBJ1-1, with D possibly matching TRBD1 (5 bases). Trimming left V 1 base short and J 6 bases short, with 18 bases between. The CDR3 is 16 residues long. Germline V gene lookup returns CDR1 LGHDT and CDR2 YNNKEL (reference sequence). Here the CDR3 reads CASSQGGWSRGSEAFF. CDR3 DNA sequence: TGTGCCAGCAGCCAAGGAGGTTGGTCAAGGGGCTCTGAAGCTTTCTTT.

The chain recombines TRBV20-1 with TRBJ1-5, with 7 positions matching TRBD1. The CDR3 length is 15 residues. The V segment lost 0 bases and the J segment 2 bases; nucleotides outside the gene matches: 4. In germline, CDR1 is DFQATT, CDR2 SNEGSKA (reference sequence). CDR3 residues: CSARDDTGGNQPQHF. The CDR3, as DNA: TGCAGTGCTAGAGACGACACAGGGGGCAATCAGCCCCAGCATTTT.

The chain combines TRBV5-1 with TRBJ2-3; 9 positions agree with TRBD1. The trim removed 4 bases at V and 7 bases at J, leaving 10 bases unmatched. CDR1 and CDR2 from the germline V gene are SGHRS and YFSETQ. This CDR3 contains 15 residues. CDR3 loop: CASSGTGSSQHTQYF. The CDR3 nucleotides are TGCGCCAGCAGCGGGACAGGGTCTAGTCAACATACGCAGTATTTT.

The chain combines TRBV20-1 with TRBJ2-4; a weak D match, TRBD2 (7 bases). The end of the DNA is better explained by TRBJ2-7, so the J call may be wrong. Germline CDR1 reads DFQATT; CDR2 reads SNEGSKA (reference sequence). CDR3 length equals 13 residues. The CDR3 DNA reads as TGCAGTACCCCCTCGGGGGGCGGGCGCGAGCAGTACTTC. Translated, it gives CSTPSGGGREQYF.

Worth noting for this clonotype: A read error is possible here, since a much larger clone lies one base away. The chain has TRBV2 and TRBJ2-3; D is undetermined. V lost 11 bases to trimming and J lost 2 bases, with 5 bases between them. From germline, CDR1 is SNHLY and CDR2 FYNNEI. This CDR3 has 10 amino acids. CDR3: CAGYTDTQYF. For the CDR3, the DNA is TGTGCCGGATACACAGATACGCAGTATTTT.

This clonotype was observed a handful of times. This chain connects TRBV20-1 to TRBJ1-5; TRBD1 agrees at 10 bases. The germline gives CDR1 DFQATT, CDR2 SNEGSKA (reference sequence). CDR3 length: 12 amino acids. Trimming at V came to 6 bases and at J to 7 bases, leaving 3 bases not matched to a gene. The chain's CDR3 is CSAAGQGQPQHF. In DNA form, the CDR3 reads TGCAGTGCCGCGGGACAGGGGCAGCCCCAGCATTTT.

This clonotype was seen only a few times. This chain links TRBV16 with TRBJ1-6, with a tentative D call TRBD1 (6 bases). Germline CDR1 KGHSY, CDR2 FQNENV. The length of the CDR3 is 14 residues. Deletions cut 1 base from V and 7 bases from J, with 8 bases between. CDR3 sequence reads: CASSQLGQNSPLHF. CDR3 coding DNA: TGTGCCAGCAGCCAATTGGGACAAAATTCACCCCTCCACTTT.

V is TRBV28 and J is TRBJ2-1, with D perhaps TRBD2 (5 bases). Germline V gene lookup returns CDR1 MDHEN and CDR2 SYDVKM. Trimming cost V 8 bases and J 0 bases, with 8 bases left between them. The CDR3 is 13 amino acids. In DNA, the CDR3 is TGTGCCAGCTGGGAGAGCTCCTACAATGAGCAGTTCTTC. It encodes CASWESSYNEQFF.